A single T cell receptor (beta chain) is shown here with its context. Given a much more abundant clone one base away, this may be a read error. The conserved phenylalanine or tryptophan normally closing the CDR3 is absent here, so this likely arose from a read error. CDR3 size: 14 residues. Germline assignment: CDR1 MNHEY and CDR2 SVGAGI. The germline V and J ends were trimmed by 4 bases and 6 bases, with 13 bases remaining between them. Ophthalmopathy cases scored 3 or more on the Clinical Activity Score and 4 or more on NOSPECS grade, with duration below 3 months. Uncontrolled infection, other autoimmune disease, pregnancy or lactation excluded patients. Using more than 7.5 ml of fresh peripheral blood, PBMCs were prepared. TCR beta CDR3 region amplification was performed from RNA transcripts. The primer set for the first-round RT-PCR of the TCR CDR3 was HTBI. TCRdb recomputed calls from the multiplex PCR reads with MiXCR, one row per CDR3 protein. This sample carries about 410,000 distinct CDR3 sequences, about 14% of them seen once, and the ten largest clones take under 15%.

The data originate from a study of T cells in Graves' hyperthyroidism and ophthalmopathy. Sequenced: blood. The source is a man between 18 and 29 years old with Graves' ophthalmopathy. The J gene is TRBJ1-5, the V gene TRBV6-5, with D uncertain. The CDR3: CASSFERKTQPQHL. DNA for the CDR3: TGTGCCAGCAGTTTCGAAAGGAAGACTCAGCCCCAGCATCTT.